This T cell receptor beta chain is drawn from a study of graft-versus-host responses after intestinal transplantation. Study-level background: Every recipient underwent anti-thymocyte globulin induction, then tacrolimus and steroids for 2 to 3 years.

Lamina propria and intraepithelial lymphocytes were released by processing graft tissue. The CDR3 consists of 12 residues. Germline loops: CDR1 MNHNY, CDR2 SVGAGI (reference sequence). V was cut by 2 bases and J by 10 bases, with 11 bases left in between. The table came from immunoSEQ multiplex PCR; TCRdb's copy has only in-frame clones and leaves some out. The profile shows approximately 16,000 clones, about three fifths of them singletons. This TCR was sampled from a human patient who received an intestinal transplant, so some T cells may come from the graft donor. The sample in question was ileum tissue, obtained 524 days after transplant. The J gene is TRBJ1-2, the V gene TRBV6-6; D is unresolved. The CDR3 region has the DNA TGTGCCAGCAGTTACCGGGATAGTGTCTACACCTTC. Its translation is CASSYRDSVYTF.